This T cell receptor beta chain came from a study of T cells in Graves' hyperthyroidism and ophthalmopathy. Overall study results and limits: In the blood, most expanded thyroid clonotypes above 0.001 appeared as well. The model foresaw ophthalmopathy a median 6.5 months prior to onset.

In its sample, this clonotype was seen a few times. Its antigen is not identified. There are 15 residues in the CDR3. CDR1 SNHLY and CDR2 FYNNEI come from the germline V gene. J was trimmed by 0 bases and V by 6 bases; bases with no gene match: 7. Recently diagnosed hyperthyroidism of less than 2 months' duration affected patients aged 18 to 65. Exclusion followed for patients with uncontrolled infection, other autoimmune disease, pregnancy or lactation. Template material for amplifying TCR beta CDR3 regions consisted of RNA transcripts. The HTBI primer set served for first-round RT-PCR of the TCR CDR3. Via MiXCR, TCRdb re-called the multiplex PCR reads, giving one row per CDR3 protein. The table records fewer than 650,000 distinct CDR3 sequences, approximately 15% of them present only once.

The chain has TRBV2 and TRBJ1-2; 7 nucleotides agree with TRBD1. This TCR was sampled from a woman aged 40 to 55 with Graves' hyperthyroidism. Sequenced sample: blood. The CDR3 loop reads CASRKRQGANYGYTF. The CDR3 bases are TGTGCCAGCAGGAAAAGACAGGGAGCTAACTATGGCTACACCTTC.